The source of this T cell receptor beta chain is a study of monozygotic twins with cystic fibrosis. A remark on this clone: Its antigen is unknown.

Overall study results and limits: No link emerged between shared CDR3 counts and age, concordance or severity. Monozygotic CF twin pairs shared significantly more nucleotide-identical clonotypes than unrelated CF individuals did. In 13 of 16 pairs, V gene usage was closest to the co-twin's.

Germline assignment: CDR1 SGHRS and CDR2 YFSETQ. With 4 bases removed from V and 2 bases from J, the gap between germline ends came to 17 bases. The CDR3 is 16 residues long. Here immunoSEQ multiplex PCR was the method, and the copy in TCRdb shows in-frame clones only, minus some. The sample lists around 25,000 clones, under 95% occurring once. Sequencing was done on a sample of blood. The chain joins TRBV5-1 to TRBJ2-3; the D gene is possibly TRBD1 (5 bases). The sequence was obtained from a girl aged 2-10 years with cystic fibrosis. The CDR3 protein is CASSGAAGGPTDTQYF. The CDR3 region has the DNA TGCGCCAGCAGCGGGGCGGCCGGCGGACCCACAGATACGCAGTATTTT.